Sequencing of this T cell receptor beta chain was carried out in a study of vaccination effects on CD4 cells after COVID-19 (dated by TCRdb to the early 2020s). Notes on the research overall: To identify antigen-specific CD4+ T cell clonotypes by their expansion, the ViraFEST assay first stimulated PBMC with viral peptide pools and then applied TCR sequencing. Each participant received two doses of an mRNA SARS-CoV-2 vaccine, either BNT162b2 or mRNA-1273. Around 2.1 million PBMC per well were cultured with about 9 ug/ml peptides in IMDM containing 5% human AB serum, approximately 10 IU/ml IL-2 and gentamicin. The study compared SARS-CoV-2 spike-specific CD4+ TCR repertoires before and after mRNA vaccination in COVID-19 convalescent patients and infection-naive vaccine recipients. A total of some eleven COVID-19 convalescent patients and a few SARS-CoV-2-naive healthy vaccine recipients were included in the full study. Cultures from other donors in the study were sequenced using the Oncomine TCR Beta short-read assay on an Illumina iSeq 100.

Its CDR3 holds 12 amino acids, cysteine through valine. The entry retains the CDR3 DNA only, 36 bases that are in frame from base 1. Between the V and J ends, shortened by 0 bases and 5 bases respectively, the junction contains 5 bases. Taken from the germline V gene, the CDR1 and CDR2 loops are MRHNA and SNTAGT. Library construction relied on the immunoSEQ multiplex PCR assay. DNA from the cultured, isolated CD4+ T cells was subjected to TCR beta CDR3 sequencing. The original pipeline was this. The analysis removed non-productive TCR sequences, trimmed reads to the CDR3 region, and retained only CDR3s that were 7 or more amino acids long. The MANAFEST web app was used to pick out antigen-specific clonotypes by comparing their expansion in peptide wells with that in reference cultures. To count as positive, a clone had to show expansion at FDR<0.05 compared with the reference and with all other wells, an odds ratio above 5, and a frequency above 0.1% in two replicate wells. Clonotypes significantly expanded in SARS-CoV-2 spike wells and in at least one common cold coronavirus spike condition were defined as cross-reactive. Levenshtein distance calculated with the stringdist R package was used to assess CDR3 similarity, and unrooted trees were constructed with ape in R 3.6.1. TCRdb provides this immuneACCESS table in a form limited to in-frame rearrangements. Some clones are lacking; in checked studies, under half of them reflect an unresolved V gene, and why the rest are absent is not known. V and J calls and clone size are as listed in that table; D and trimming were resolved from the DNA. The sample has tens of thousands of clones on record, more than 70% of them singletons. Roughly 1.9% of the sample belongs to the ten largest clones.

Study-level results and caveats: The study was limited by a small number of convalescent patients, and early post-infection timepoints were lacking. Marked clonal contraction was observed in both infection-induced and vaccine-induced clones at late post-vaccination timepoints, consistent with waning T cell responses. Among healthy vaccine recipients, nearly all vaccine-induced clones were SARS-CoV-2 mono-reactive, and just 1 of 255 was cross-reactive with common cold coronaviruses.

After 10 to 11 days of culture, CD4+ T cells were isolated with the EasySep CD4+ T cell isolation kit. None of the healthy vaccine recipients had a prior SARS-CoV-2 infection, which was confirmed by nucleocapsid antibody tests that came back negative both before and after vaccination. On days 3 and 7, half of the culture medium was replaced with fresh IL-2-containing medium. Unless noted otherwise, every peptide stimulation condition was grown in triplicate wells. Using Ficoll-Paque Plus gradient centrifugation, PBMC were separated from whole blood and then either used fresh or cryopreserved at -140C. The QIAamp micro DNA kit was used to extract genomic DNA from the cultured CD4+ T cells. About this clone: Its antigen target is currently unknown. Base qualities are not recorded, but no much larger clone differs from it by a single base.

The sequence was collected from a human donor who received a COVID-19 vaccine. The source was CD4+ T cells from PBMCs cultured without peptide, collected before COVID-19 vaccination. The V and J genes are TRBV6-4 and TRBJ2-7, with the D gene too uncertain to name. The CDR3 sequence is CASSDSFDEQYV. The nucleotide sequence reads TGTGCCAGCAGTGACTCGTTCGACGAGCAGTACGTC.